This T cell receptor beta chain was recorded in a study of blood T cell repertoires in COVID-19. Across the whole study: T cells, B-cell-depleted T cells, or PBMCs provided the cDNA or gDNA that served as material.

Produced via immunoSEQ multiplex PCR; TCRdb's table is partial and in-frame only. Among around 180,000 clones, roughly 89% were seen once, and the ten largest hold 2% to 2.5%. The specimen sequenced was PBMCs or T cells enriched from blood (not recorded which). This TCR came from a woman aged 40 to 50 with acute COVID-19.

This CDR3 is CASTPLGLAADTQYF. CDR3 nucleotide sequence: TGTGCCAGCACCCCGCTCGGACTAGCGGCAGATACGCAGTATTTT. This chain joins TRBV6-2 or TRBV6-3 and TRBJ2-3; 10 positions agree with TRBD2. The CDR3 length is 15 residues. J lost 4 bases, V lost 7 bases, and 8 bases had no gene match. Germline CDR1 is MNHEY and CDR2 is SVGEGT.